These 18 T cell receptor beta chains share one sample of origin, sequenced in a study of blood T cell repertoires in COVID-19. The method was immunoSEQ multiplex PCR; TCRdb's version includes in-frame clones alone and lacks a portion of them. The sample carries about 61,000 clones, roughly 88% recorded once. The specimen sequenced was peripheral blood. These receptors were obtained from a human donor in a cohort sampled during active COVID-19.

The genes are TRBV5-6 and TRBJ2-3; TRBD2 matches 9 bases. The CDR3 runs to 15 residues. V was clipped by 4 bases and J by 4 bases; unmatched bases: 7. The germline gives CDR1 SGHDT, CDR2 YYEEEE. CDR3 bases: TGTGCCAGCAGCAGTAGCGGGGGCCCTCCAGATACGCAGTATTTT. Translating it yields CASSSSGGPPDTQYF.

This chain uses TRBV11-2 with TRBJ2-6; D is uncertain. The ends were cut back, 4 bases at V and 1 base at J, with 8 bases in the middle. The CDR3 totals 15 residues. Looked up from germline, CDR1 is SGHAT and CDR2 is FQNNGV. CDR3 DNA: TGTGCCAGCAGCTCCGGTGGTTCTGGGGCCAACGTCCTGACTTTC. Translation: CASSSGGSGANVLTF.

The V call is TRBV11-2, the J call TRBJ1-3, with TRBD1 identical over 8 bases. CDR1 and CDR2 from the germline V gene are SGHAT and FQNNGV. The CDR3 sequence is 19 residues long. Trimming removed 1 base from V and 3 bases from J; junction bases left unmatched: 14. CDR3 nucleotide sequence: TGTGCCAGCAGCTTAGTCCTCCAAGGACAGGGTTTGAGTGGAAACACCATATATTTT. It codes for CASSLVLQGQGLSGNTIYF.

The rearrangement uses TRBV19 and TRBJ2-3; perhaps TRBD1 as D (5 bases). V lost 3 bases to trimming and J lost 4 bases, with 17 bases between them. CDR3 length equals 16 residues. Germline loops: CDR1 LNHDA, CDR2 SQIVND (reference sequence). As DNA, the CDR3 is TGTGCCAGTAGTATTACAGGAGCCGGATCAGCAGATACGCAGTATTTT. It specifies CASSITGAGSADTQYF.

This rearrangement joins TRBV28 to TRBJ2-2, with D possibly TRBD2 on 6 matching bases. Trimming took 6 bases from V and 0 from J, leaving 8 bases between them. Looked up from germline, CDR1 is MDHEN and CDR2 is SYDVKM. The CDR3 runs 14 residues. CDR3 amino acids: CASRGLTNTGELFF. CDR3 DNA sequence: TGTGCCAGCAGGGGACTGACGAACACCGGGGAGCTGTTTTTT.

V is TRBV4-1 and J is TRBJ2-7, with D possibly being TRBD1 (5 bases). CDR1 is MGHRA and CDR2 is YSYEKL in the germline V gene. The length of the CDR3 is 13 residues. V gave up 4 bases and J gave up 0 bases, with 7 bases separating them. In nucleotides, the CDR3 is TGCGCCAGCAGCCGGGGCAGCTCCTACGAGCAGTACTTC. This gives the protein CASSRGSSYEQYF.

The gene calls are TRBV7-9 and TRBJ1-2; tentatively, D is TRBD1 (6 bases). The CDR3 extends over 14 amino acids. CDR1 and CDR2 (germline): SEHNR, FQNEAQ (reference sequence). Trimming stripped 4 bases from V and 4 bases from J, with 13 bases between. In DNA, the CDR3 is TGTGCCAGCAGCTCCCCCCGGGACACCTATGGCTACACCTTC. Encoded protein: CASSSPRDTYGYTF.

V is TRBV7-2 and J is TRBJ2-7, with 8 bases identical to TRBD2. This CDR3 has 15 amino acids. Germline loops: CDR1 SGHTA, CDR2 FQGNSA. Germline trimming cut 4 bases from V and 2 bases from J; bases unmatched to any gene: 7. In nucleotides, the CDR3 is TGTGCCAGCAGCTCCCCTGGCGGGGGGACCTACGAGCAGTACTTC. Translation: CASSSPGGGTYEQYF.

This clone was detected once. The chain has TRBV4-2 and TRBJ2-3, with D perhaps matching TRBD2 (6 bases). The V gene's germline CDR1 is LGHNA and CDR2 YNFKEQ. CDR3 length: 18 amino acids. Trimming left V 0 bases short and J 0 bases short, with 16 bases between. The CDR3 nucleotides are TGTGCCAGCAGCCAAGATGGGGCTCGCGGGATAAGCACAGATACGCAGTATTTT. As protein: CASSQDGARGISTDTQYF.

The rearrangement uses TRBV5-1 and TRBJ2-7; weak D call: TRBD1 (6 bases). V was clipped by 4 bases and J by 6 bases, with 11 bases between them. CDR1 SGHRS and CDR2 YFSETQ come from the germline V gene. This CDR3 has 12 amino acids. The CDR3 DNA follows: TGCGCCAGCAGCCAGGGGACAATCGAGCAGTACTTC. It yields the protein CASSQGTIEQYF.

The rearrangement links TRBV19 to TRBJ1-1; tentative D call: TRBD1 (5 bases). CDR1 and CDR2 (germline): LNHDA, SQIVND (reference sequence). CDR3 size: 12 residues. Trimming took 6 bases from V and 4 from J, leaving 9 bases between them. CDR3 sequence (DNA): TGTGCCAGTAGCGACAGTCCCACTGAAGCTTTCTTT. Protein: CASSDSPTEAFF.

This clone was seen only a few times. The chain has TRBV19 and TRBJ2-7, with a weak D call TRBD2 (6 bases). The germline V gene encodes CDR1 LNHDA and CDR2 SQIVND (reference sequence). The CDR3 consists of 13 residues. Trimming took 5 bases from V and 3 from J, leaving 11 bases between them. In DNA form, the CDR3 reads TGTGCCAGTAGTTCCGGGACTTACTACGAGCAGTACTTC. It codes for CASSSGTYYEQYF.

This chain uses TRBV19 with TRBJ1-3; D remains unclear. Germline V gives CDR1 LNHDA, CDR2 SQIVND (reference sequence). V was trimmed by 8 bases and J by 0 bases, leaving 5 bases between them. The CDR3 has 12 amino acids. The CDR3 DNA reads as TGTGCCAGTGAGGGCTCTGGAAACACCATATATTTT. Its protein product is CASEGSGNTIYF. Together with reference TRBV19 and TRBJ1-3, the CDR3 gives the full variable domain: DGGITQSPKYLFRKEGQNVTLSCEQNLNHDAMYWYRQDPGQGLRLIYYSQIVNDFQKGDIAEGYSVSREKKESFPLTVTSAQKNPTAFYLCASEGSGNTIYFGEGSWLTVV.

The chain links TRBV5-6 to TRBJ1-1; D is perhaps TRBD1 (6 bases). The CDR3 has 16 amino acids. Trimming shortened V by 2 bases and J by 5 bases, and 19 bases separated the two germline ends. Germline V gene lookup returns CDR1 SGHDT and CDR2 YYEEEE. Written as DNA, the CDR3 is TGTGCCAGCAGCTTCGGGGGGCGGCAAGGATTAACTGAAGCTTTCTTT. Residues: CASSFGGRQGLTEAFF.

The gene calls are TRBV12-3 or TRBV12-4 and TRBJ1-2; D unresolved. The CDR3 totals 12 residues. With 10 bases removed from V and 8 bases from J, the gap between germline ends came to 17 bases. Here the CDR3 DNA reads TGTGCCATCACATATGGCGGGAACGGCTACACCTTC. Translation gives CAITYGGNGYTF.

This clone was seen a handful of times. The chain is built from TRBV6-6 and TRBJ2-7, with 10 bases fitting TRBD1. The CDR3 is made up of 14 amino acids. The V and J ends lost 4 bases and 6 bases, in that order; junction bases with no gene match: 6. The germline CDR1 and CDR2 sequences are MNHNY and SVGAGI (reference sequence). The CDR3, as DNA: TGTGCCAGCAGTTTCGGACAGGGGGTCGTCGAGCAGTACTTC. It codes for CASSFGQGVVEQYF.

This sequence joins TRBV9 and TRBJ1-2; 10 nucleotides line up with TRBD1. CDR1 and CDR2 (germline): SGDLS, YYNGEE. The CDR3 has 15 residues. Unmatched junction bases numbered 4, after V lost 3 bases and J lost 2 bases. DNA of the CDR3: TGTGCCAGCAGCGACGGGACAGGGGCCAACTATGGCTACACCTTC. Protein product: CASSDGTGANYGYTF.

Only one count was recorded for this clone. The CDR3 is CASSDTGGLTYGYTF. The DNA for the CDR3 is TGTGCCAGCAGTGATACAGGGGGGTTAACTTATGGCTACACCTTC. The chain is built from TRBV2 and TRBJ1-2, with TRBD1 matching over 8 bases. This CDR3 has 15 amino acids. Germline CDR1 and CDR2: SNHLY and FYNNEI. With 3 bases clipped from V and 5 bases from J, the junction kept 8 bases outside the gene matches.